Listed here are 31 T cell receptor beta chains from one sample, sequenced in a study of T cell responses to AZD1222 COVID-19 vaccine (dated by TCRdb to about 2021). The method behind the library was the immunoSEQ multiplex PCR assay. TCRdb carries this immuneACCESS record with in-frame sequences only. Its versions omit some clonotypes, under half of them owing to an unresolved V gene in the studies checked, with the rest unexplained. This sample holds some 92,000 clones; approximately 89% were observed only once. Of the sample, 5.2% is held by the ten largest clones. Taken with the paper, the label for time point translates to: baseline before first vaccination. The sample's treatment or condition label, decoded: meningococcal conjugate vaccine given as trial control. This specimen was peripheral blood, taken on day 0 of MenACWY control vaccination. The receptor set was obtained from an adult in good health.

The chain uses TRBV6-1 and TRBJ2-3, with TRBD1 as a possible D gene (5 bases). The CDR3 is made up of 13 amino acids. V lost 3 bases, J lost 9 bases, and 13 bases lay in between. Germline assignment: CDR1 MNHNS and CDR2 SASEGT. CDR3 sequence (DNA): TGTGCCAGCAGTGATTCCGGCAGGGTAACGCAGTATTTT. Residues: CASSDSGRVTQYF.

The chain recombines TRBV15 with TRBJ2-1; 11 bases are shared with TRBD2. Unmatched junction bases numbered 13, after V lost 4 bases and J lost 8 bases. Germline-derived CDR1 and CDR2 are LNHNV and YYDKDF (reference sequence). The CDR3 covers 17 residues. CDR3 in DNA: TGTGCCACCAGCACATATCTCATAGCGGGAGGGCCATATGAGCAGTTCTTC. Translating gives CATSTYLIAGGPYEQFF.

The J gene is TRBJ2-7, the V gene TRBV11-1; no clear D. The CDR3 is made up of 15 amino acids. Trimming took off 1 base at V and 2 bases at J, with 12 bases between the two ends. The germline V gene encodes CDR1 SGHAT and CDR2 FQDESV (reference sequence). The chain's CDR3 is CASSLEVGIPYEQYF. CDR3 DNA sequence: TGTGCCAGCAGCTTAGAGGTGGGGATCCCCTACGAGCAGTACTTC.

The rearrangement joins TRBV7-8 to TRBJ1-2, with a weak D call TRBD1 (6 bases). The CDR3 sequence is 15 residues long. Germline V gives CDR1 SGHVS, CDR2 FQNEAQ. V lost 5 bases to trimming and J lost 8 bases, with 21 bases between them. CDR3 bases: TGTGCCAGCAGCCGGACAGCCGAACCTCTTGGGGGCTACACCTTC. Translating gives CASSRTAEPLGGYTF.

The chain links TRBV10-2 to TRBJ2-7, with TRBD1 identical over 9 bases. With V trimmed by 6 bases and J by 2 bases, 2 bases remained unmatched. The CDR3 loop spans 13 amino acids. Per germline, CDR1 WSHSY and CDR2 SAAADI. The CDR3 nucleotides are TGCGCCAGCAGCCGGGACAGGGCCTACGAGCAGTACTTC. It translates to CASSRDRAYEQYF.

The rearrangement links TRBV6-5 to TRBJ1-4, with D maybe TRBD1 (5 bases). The germline CDR1 and CDR2 sequences are MNHEY and SVGAGI. The V end was cut by 5 bases, the J end by 4 bases, with 14 bases between. The length of the CDR3 is 15 residues. This CDR3 reads CASSRDSDNNEKLFF. CDR3 nucleotides: TGTGCCAGCAGTCGCGACAGCGACAATAATGAAAAACTGTTTTTT.

This clone occurred once. V gene TRBV10-3 combines with J gene TRBJ1-6, with a possible D match to TRBD1 (5 bases). The CDR3 extends over 13 amino acids. Germline assignment: CDR1 ENHRY and CDR2 SYGVKD. The DNA for the CDR3 is TGTGTCTTATGTCCAGGGTTGGATTCACCCCTCCACTTT. Translated: CVLCPGLDSPLHF.

The chain links TRBV6-1 to TRBJ2-7; D is ambiguous. There are 14 residues in the CDR3. The V gene lost 3 bases and the J gene lost 4 bases, with 13 bases spanning the gap. Germline V gene lookup returns CDR1 MNHNS and CDR2 SASEGT. The DNA for the CDR3 is TGTGCCAGCAGTGAGTTGGGGAAGGATTACGAGCAGTACTTC. It translates to CASSELGKDYEQYF.

V and J are TRBV5-1 and TRBJ1-1; 8 bases fit TRBD1. Losses at the gene ends were 4 bases for V and 0 bases for J; bases not matched to a gene: 2. The V gene's germline CDR1 is SGHRS and CDR2 YFSETQ. The CDR3 covers 14 residues. The CDR3 here is CASSPGGVNTEAFF. CDR3 coding DNA: TGCGCCAGCAGCCCAGGGGGCGTGAACACTGAAGCTTTCTTT. Complete variable domain (other parts from reference TRBV5-1 and TRBJ1-1): KAGVTQTPRYLIKTRGQQVTLSCSPISGHRSVSWYQQTPGQGLQFLFEYFSETQRNKGNFPGRFSGRQFSNSRSEMNVSTLELGDSALYLCASSPGGVNTEAFFGQGTRLTVV.

The chain joins TRBV2 to TRBJ2-1; D uncertain. This CDR3 is 14 amino acids long. From germline, CDR1 is SNHLY and CDR2 FYNNEI. V was shortened by 2 bases and J by 5 bases, with 10 bases between the two germline ends. The CDR3 region has the DNA TGTGCCAGCAGTGAAATCAGGAGCAACAATGAGCAGTTCTTC. Protein: CASSEIRSNNEQFF. Full variable domain (rest looked up from reference TRBV2 and TRBJ2-1): EPEVTQTPSHQVTQMGQEVILRCVPISNHLYFYWYRQILGQKVEFLVSFYNNEISEKSEIFDDQFSVERPDGSNFTLKIRSTKLEDSAMYFCASSEIRSNNEQFFGPGTRLTVL.

This chain uses TRBV6-5 with TRBJ2-7; D perhaps matches TRBD1 (6 bases). The germline V and J ends were trimmed by 4 bases and 1 base, with 14 bases remaining between them. The CDR3 is made up of 15 amino acids. Germline V lookup: CDR1 MNHEY, CDR2 SVGAGI. Here the CDR3 DNA reads TGTGCCAGCAGTTCCCAAGGGGACATATCCTACGAGCAGTACTTC. Its translation: CASSSQGDISYEQYF.

The rearrangement uses TRBV6-5 and TRBJ2-1; D unclear. Germline values: CDR1 MNHEY, CDR2 SVGAGI. This CDR3 spans 13 amino acids. Trimming pared 6 bases from V and 7 bases from J, leaving 13 bases between. The CDR3 DNA sequence: TGTGCCAGCAGACCAACGGGCGTTAATGAGCAGTTCTTC. Translated, it gives CASRPTGVNEQFF.

The gene calls are TRBV9 and TRBJ2-7; D unresolved. Germline values: CDR1 SGDLS, CDR2 YYNGEE. Between the trimmed V and J ends, which lost 0 bases and 3 bases, there was a span of 13 bases. This CDR3 is 15 amino acids long. The CDR3 bases are TGTGCCAGCAGCGTAGGGTCGCGTTCTTTCTACGAGCAGTACTTC. As protein: CASSVGSRSFYEQYF.

The chain links TRBV28 to TRBJ1-2; TRBD1 is a possible D gene (5 bases). CDR1 and CDR2 from the germline V gene are MDHEN and SYDVKM. Trimming cost V 7 bases and J 7 bases, with 22 bases left between them. There are 15 residues in the CDR3. The CDR3 here is CASKFSSGPTTGYTF. Here the CDR3 DNA reads TGTGCCAGCAAGTTTAGTTCGGGGCCTACCACTGGCTACACCTTC.

This clone was seen a single time. This chain connects TRBV3-1 (or the pseudogene TRBV3-2) to TRBJ2-1, with 11 bases lining up with TRBD2. Germline CDR1 and CDR2: LGHDT and YNNKEL (reference sequence). This CDR3 region has 17 residues. With 1 base clipped from V and 6 bases from J, the junction kept 8 bases outside the gene matches. This CDR3 is CASSQVGASGGTNEQFF. The CDR3 DNA follows: TGTGCCAGCAGCCAAGTGGGGGCTAGCGGGGGGACCAATGAGCAGTTCTTC.

The rearrangement joins TRBV28 to TRBJ1-6; D is possibly TRBD1 (6 bases). The V end was cut by 7 bases, the J end by 0 bases, with 10 bases between. Germline lookup yields CDR1 MDHEN and CDR2 SYDVKM. The CDR3 is 15 amino acids. The CDR3, as DNA: TGTGCCAGCATCCAACAGGGCTCCTATAATTCACCCCTCCACTTT. This encodes CASIQQGSYNSPLHF.

The J gene is TRBJ2-7, the V gene TRBV3-1 (or the pseudogene TRBV3-2); 10 bases agree with TRBD2. The ends lost 4 bases at V and 2 bases at J; junction bases unmatched: 8. CDR3 length equals 16 residues. CDR1 and CDR2 (germline): LGHDT, YNNKEL (reference sequence). The CDR3 DNA sequence: TGTGCCAGCAGCCGGACTAGCGGAACCATTCCCTACGAGCAGTACTTC. This encodes CASSRTSGTIPYEQYF.

V usage is TRBV2 and J usage is TRBJ2-1, with TRBD2 identical over 14 bases. CDR3 size: 14 residues. CDR1 SNHLY and CDR2 FYNNEI come from the germline V gene. With V trimmed by 8 bases and J by 11 bases, 8 bases remained unmatched. The CDR3 region is CASRAGTSGGQQFF. The CDR3 bases are TGTGCCAGCCGGGCCGGGACTAGCGGGGGACAGCAGTTCTTC.

The chain carries TRBV28 and TRBJ1-2, with D tentatively TRBD1 (5 bases). The CDR3 has 15 residues. Germline CDR1 reads MDHEN; CDR2 reads SYDVKM. Trimming left V 8 bases short and J 5 bases short, with 21 bases between. This CDR3 reads CASRGTQNSIYGYTF. For the CDR3, the DNA is TGTGCCAGCCGGGGGACCCAGAATTCAATTTATGGCTACACCTTC.

The chain carries TRBV28 and TRBJ1-2; 8 bases map to TRBD1. V gave up 4 bases and J gave up 8 bases; unmatched junction bases: 6. In germline, CDR1 is MDHEN, CDR2 SYDVKM. CDR3 size: 13 residues. The CDR3 DNA is TGTGCCAGCAGTTCGACAGGGGTGTTAGGCTACACCTTC. Translation gives CASSSTGVLGYTF.

J is TRBJ1-4 and V is TRBV18; D is unresolved. The CDR3 totals 15 residues. Germline V gives CDR1 KGHSH, CDR2 LQKENI. V was clipped by 3 bases and J by 0 bases, with 8 bases between them. The CDR3 reads CASSPYTATNEKLFF. The CDR3 DNA follows: TGTGCCAGCTCACCCTACACAGCAACTAATGAAAAACTGTTTTTT. Based on the CDR3 plus reference TRBV18 and TRBJ1-4, the full variable domain is NAGVMQNPRHLVRRRGQEARLRCSPMKGHSHVYWYRQLPEEGLKFMVYLQKENIIDESGMPKERFSAEFPKEGPSILRIQQVVRGDSAAYFCASSPYTATNEKLFFGSGTQLSVL.

The rearrangement links TRBV18 to TRBJ1-1; 11 nucleotides align to TRBD1. The germline V gene encodes CDR1 KGHSH and CDR2 LQKENI. This CDR3 is 14 amino acids long. Trimming removed 3 bases from V and 4 bases from J; junction bases left unmatched: 1. The CDR3, as DNA: TGTGCCAGCTCACCGGGGACAGGGGGCACTGAAGCTTTCTTT. Amino acids: CASSPGTGGTEAFF.

V and J are TRBV28 and TRBJ1-2, with D maybe TRBD1 (5 bases). V lost 3 bases and J lost 5, with 19 bases in between. Germline CDR1 and CDR2: MDHEN and SYDVKM. The CDR3 spans 16 residues. This CDR3 reads CASSFDVGGDGYGYTF. CDR3 nucleotides: TGTGCCAGCAGTTTCGACGTCGGAGGGGATGGTTATGGCTACACCTTC.

V gene TRBV5-1 combines with J gene TRBJ2-5; 10 nucleotides line up with TRBD2. This CDR3 is built from 15 residues. CDR1 and CDR2 (germline): SGHRS, YFSETQ. J was trimmed by 1 base and V by 6 bases; bases with no gene match: 6. DNA for the CDR3: TGCGCCAGCACCTCTAGCGGGGGATTCCAAGAGACCCAGTACTTC. Translated, it gives CASTSSGGFQETQYF.

The chain employs TRBV7-8 and TRBJ2-2; 8 bases line up with TRBD2. J was trimmed by 5 bases and V by 8 bases; bases with no gene match: 10. Germline V gives CDR1 SGHVS, CDR2 FQNEAQ. This CDR3 contains 15 residues. Here the CDR3 DNA reads TGTGCCAGCCCCAGCGGGGGAAGTCTGACCGGGGAGCTGTTTTTT. Its protein is CASPSGGSLTGELFF.

This chain connects TRBV10-3 to TRBJ2-3; TRBD2 matches at 8 bases. This CDR3 is built from 15 residues. Looked up from germline, CDR1 is ENHRY and CDR2 is SYGVKD. V trimming: 2 bases; J trimming: 2 bases; junction bases outside the gene matches: 3. For the CDR3, the DNA is TGTGCCATCAGTGAGAAGGGACTAGACACAGATACGCAGTATTTT. As protein: CAISEKGLDTDTQYF.

This chain's CDR3 is CASSVGSSGGYEQYF. The CDR3 DNA sequence: TGTGCCAGCAGCGTAGGCTCTAGCGGGGGCTACGAGCAGTACTTC. J is TRBJ2-7 and V is TRBV9, with 10 bases lining up with TRBD2. The CDR3 is 15 amino acids. Germline CDR1 and CDR2: SGDLS and YYNGEE. The ends lost 0 bases at V and 3 bases at J; junction bases unmatched: 3.

The gene calls are TRBV28 and TRBJ2-5; D gene unclear. This CDR3 spans 11 amino acids. The V end was cut by 6 bases, the J end by 1 base, with 3 bases between. Per the germline V gene, CDR1 is MDHEN and CDR2 is SYDVKM. The CDR3 spells CASRGQETQYF. As DNA, the CDR3 is TGTGCCAGCAGGGGCCAAGAGACCCAGTACTTC. Full variable domain (remainder filled in from reference TRBV28 and TRBJ2-5): DVKVTQSSRYLVKRTGEKVFLECVQDMDHENMFWYRQDPGLGLRLIYFSYDVKMKEKGDIPEGYSVSREKKERFSLILESASTNQTSMYLCASRGQETQYFGPGTRLLVL.

The V gene is TRBV10-2, the J gene TRBJ1-1; D gene uncertain. The CDR3 sequence is 13 residues long. The germline V gene encodes CDR1 WSHSY and CDR2 SAAADI. Trimming removed 4 bases from V and 1 base from J, with 7 bases in between. CDR3 amino acids: CASSGGGNTEAFF. In nucleotides, the CDR3 is TGCGCCAGCAGTGGAGGCGGGAACACTGAAGCTTTCTTT.

This clone showed up just a few times. Other DNA sequences of this sample code for an identical CDR3. The CDR3 reads CASSFGGSPLHF. The CDR3 region has the DNA TGTGCCAGCAGTTTCGGTGGTTCACCCCTCCACTTT. The V gene is TRBV6-5, the J gene TRBJ1-6; D gene uncertain. Trimming removed 4 bases from V and 9 bases from J, with 7 bases in between. There are 12 residues in the CDR3. CDR1 MNHEY and CDR2 SVGAGI come from the germline V gene.

The chain has TRBV28 and TRBJ1-2, with a tentative D call TRBD1 (5 bases). Trimming pared 10 bases from V and 7 bases from J, leaving 16 bases between. The CDR3 runs to 12 residues. Germline CDR1 reads MDHEN; CDR2 reads SYDVKM. The CDR3 DNA reads as TGTGCCAATTCCGGGGCCATCGGTGGCTACACCTTC. This sequence encodes CANSGAIGGYTF.